This paragraph reports one T cell receptor beta chain. This sample is part of a study of blood T cell repertoires in COVID-19. Study as a whole: Samples taken during acute and convalescent COVID-19 were collected in the United States, Italy and Spain. T cells, B-cell-depleted T cells, or PBMCs provided the cDNA or gDNA that served as material.

In the authors' methods: Using reference gene primer amplification, nucleated cell counts were estimated. This table comes from immunoSEQ multiplex PCR, and its TCRdb copy is limited to in-frame clones, with some not included. The D gene and trimming were derived from the DNA, and the V and J assignments and clone size from that table. The sample lists 86,000 or so clones, around nine tenths occurring once. In germline, CDR1 is KGHSH, CDR2 LQKENI. With 6 bases removed from V and 5 bases from J, the gap between germline ends came to 10 bases. This CDR3 has 12 amino acids. The J gene is TRBJ2-5, the V gene TRBV18; D possibly corresponds to TRBD1 (6 bases). Sequences were obtained from peripheral blood. The receptor's source is a man between 45 and 60 years old with active or convalescent COVID-19. CDR3 sequence (DNA): TGTGCCAGCTCCCGGACAGAGGAGACCCAGTACTTC. Protein sequence: CASSRTEETQYF.